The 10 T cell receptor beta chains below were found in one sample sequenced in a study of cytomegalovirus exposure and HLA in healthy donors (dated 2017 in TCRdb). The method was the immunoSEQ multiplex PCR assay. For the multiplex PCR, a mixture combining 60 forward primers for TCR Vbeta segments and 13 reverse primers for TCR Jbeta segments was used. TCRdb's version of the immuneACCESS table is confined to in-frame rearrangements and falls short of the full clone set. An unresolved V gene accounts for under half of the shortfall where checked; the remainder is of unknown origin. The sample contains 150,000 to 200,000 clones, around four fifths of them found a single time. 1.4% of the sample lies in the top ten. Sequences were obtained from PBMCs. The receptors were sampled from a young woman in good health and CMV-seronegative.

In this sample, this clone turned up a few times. This CDR3 is CASSRRLAGHSGELFF. CDR3 bases: TGTGCCAGCAGCCGTCGACTAGCGGGGCATTCCGGGGAGCTGTTTTTT. The chain joins TRBV27 to TRBJ2-2, with TRBD2 identical over 11 bases. This CDR3 region has 16 residues. Germline V CDR1 and CDR2: MNHEY, SMNVEV (reference sequence). Trimming at V came to 6 bases and at J to 6 bases, leaving 9 bases not matched to a gene.

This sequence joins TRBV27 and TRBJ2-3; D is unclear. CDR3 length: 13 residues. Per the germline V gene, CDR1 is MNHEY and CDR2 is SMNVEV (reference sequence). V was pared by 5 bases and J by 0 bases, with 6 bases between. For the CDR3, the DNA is TGTGCCAGCAGTAGAACTAGCACAGATACGCAGTATTTT. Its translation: CASSRTSTDTQYF.

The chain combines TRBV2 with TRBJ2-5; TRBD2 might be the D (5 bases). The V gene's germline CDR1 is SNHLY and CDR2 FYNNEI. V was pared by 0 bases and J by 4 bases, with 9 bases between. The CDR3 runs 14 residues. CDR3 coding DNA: TGTGCCAGCAGTGAAGCTTGGACTCTAGAGACCCAGTACTTC. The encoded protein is CASSEAWTLETQYF.

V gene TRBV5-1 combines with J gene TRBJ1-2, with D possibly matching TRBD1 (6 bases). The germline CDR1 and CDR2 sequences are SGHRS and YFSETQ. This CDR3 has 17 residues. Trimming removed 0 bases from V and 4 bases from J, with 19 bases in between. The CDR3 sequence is CASSLGSDRLGSYGYTF. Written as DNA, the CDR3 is TGCGCCAGCAGCTTGGGTTCGGACAGACTCGGGTCCTATGGCTACACCTTC.

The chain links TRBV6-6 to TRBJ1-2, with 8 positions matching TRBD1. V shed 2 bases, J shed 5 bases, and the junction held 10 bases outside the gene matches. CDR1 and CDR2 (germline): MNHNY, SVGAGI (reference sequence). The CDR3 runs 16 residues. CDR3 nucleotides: TGTGCCAGCAGTTACCCCCAGGGGGCGGGGATGTATGGCTACACCTTC. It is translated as CASSYPQGAGMYGYTF.

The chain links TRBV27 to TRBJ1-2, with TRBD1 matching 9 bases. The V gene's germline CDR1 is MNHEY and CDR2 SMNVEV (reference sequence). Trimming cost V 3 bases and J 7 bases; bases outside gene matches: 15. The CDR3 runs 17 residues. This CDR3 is CASSFRHRGPQDGGYTF. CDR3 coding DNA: TGTGCCAGCAGTTTTAGGCACAGGGGGCCGCAAGACGGTGGCTACACCTTC.

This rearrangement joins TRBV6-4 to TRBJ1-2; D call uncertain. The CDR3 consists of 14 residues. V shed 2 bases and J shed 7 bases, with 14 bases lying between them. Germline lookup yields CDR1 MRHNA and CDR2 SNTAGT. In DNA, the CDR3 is TGTGCCAGCAGTGACGGCCTGGAAGGAGGTGGCTACACCTTC. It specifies CASSDGLEGGGYTF.

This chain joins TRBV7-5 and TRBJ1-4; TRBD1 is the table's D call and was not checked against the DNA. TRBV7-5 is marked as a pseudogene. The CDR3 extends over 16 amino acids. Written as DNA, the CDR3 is TGTGCCAGAAGCTTAGTCATCACAGGGGTTCGTGAAAAACTGTTTTTT. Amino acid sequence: CARSLVITGVREKLFF.

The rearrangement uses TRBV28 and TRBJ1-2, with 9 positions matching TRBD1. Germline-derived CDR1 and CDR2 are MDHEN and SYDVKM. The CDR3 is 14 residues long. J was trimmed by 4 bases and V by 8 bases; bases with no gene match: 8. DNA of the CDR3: TGTGCCAGCGGGACAGGGAGGGAATTCTATGGCTACACCTTC. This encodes CASGTGREFYGYTF.

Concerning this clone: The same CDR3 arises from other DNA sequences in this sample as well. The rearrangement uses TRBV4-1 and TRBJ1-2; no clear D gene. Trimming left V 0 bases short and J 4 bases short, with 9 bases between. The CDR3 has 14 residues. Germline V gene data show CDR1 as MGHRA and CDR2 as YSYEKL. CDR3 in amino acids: CASSQDRAGYGYTF. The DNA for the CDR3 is TGCGCCAGCAGCCAAGATAGGGCGGGCTATGGCTACACCTTC.